Below, one TCR beta chain is given with its context. Its antigen is as yet unknown. Inclusion characteristics of ophthalmopathy patients comprised a Clinical Activity Score of at least 3, a NOSPECS grade of at least 4, and duration under 3 months. These data are taken from a study of T cells in Graves' hyperthyroidism and ophthalmopathy. Overall study findings and caveats: Among thyroid clonotypes expanded above 0.001, most also appeared in blood.

Template material for amplifying TCR beta CDR3 regions consisted of RNA transcripts. HTBI primers drove first-round RT-PCR of the TCR CDR3. TCRdb itself ran the multiplex PCR reads through MiXCR, one entry per CDR3 protein. The sample carries 490,000 or so distinct CDR3 sequences, about 20% recorded once. V lost 0 bases and J lost 3, with 9 bases in between. Germline values: CDR1 LGHNA, CDR2 YNFKEQ. CDR3 size: 14 residues. Sequencing was done on a sample of blood. V and J are TRBV4-2 and TRBJ2-7, with D possibly being TRBD1 or TRBD2 (5 bases each). The sequence was collected from a man aged 40-55 years with Graves' ophthalmopathy. The CDR3: CASSQEEGSYEQYF. CDR3 sequence (DNA): TGTGCCAGCAGCCAAGAAGAGGGGAGCTACGAGCAGTACTTC.